Shown below are 19 T cell receptor beta chains from a single sample sequenced in a study of identical twins. TCRdb used MiXCR to reprocess the 5' RACE reads, holding one entry per CDR3 protein. This sample has a few hundred thousand distinct CDR3 sequences, with roughly 18% found just once. The sample comprised naive T cells sorted from blood. The origin of the receptors is a man aged 50 to 59 in good health.

This sequence joins TRBV20-1 and TRBJ1-1; D unresolved. The CDR3 sequence is 14 residues long. The V end was cut by 0 bases, the J end by 3 bases, with 11 bases between. The germline gives CDR1 DFQATT, CDR2 SNEGSKA (reference sequence). The CDR3 sequence is CSARDVIKDTEAFF. The CDR3 coding sequence is TGCAGTGCTAGAGACGTTATCAAAGACACTGAAGCTTTCTTT.

This clonotype occurred a few times. V gene TRBV10-3 combines with J gene TRBJ2-3; D gene unclear. This CDR3 has 11 residues. V dropped 3 bases and J dropped 6 bases, with 4 bases sitting between them. Germline values: CDR1 ENHRY, CDR2 SYGVKD. CDR3 in DNA: TGTGCCATCAGTGATGTGGATACGCAGTATTTT. Its translation is CAISDVDTQYF.

The chain links TRBV6-2 or TRBV6-3 to TRBJ2-3; no reliable D call. CDR3 size: 14 residues. Germline CDR1 and CDR2: MNHEY and SVGEGT. V was cut by 8 bases and J by 2 bases, with 14 bases left in between. This CDR3 is CASESYRYTDTQYF. The CDR3, as DNA: TGTGCCAGCGAATCTTATCGGTACACAGATACGCAGTATTTT.

The table lists this clonotype with a few counts. The chain joins TRBV7-2 to TRBJ2-5, with D uncertain. The CDR3 totals 12 residues. CDR1 SGHTA and CDR2 FQGNSA come from the germline V gene. V dropped 1 base and J dropped 9 bases, with 9 bases sitting between them. The CDR3 bases are TGTGCCAGCAGCTTAGACCGGTTGGCCCAGTACTTC. Its protein product is CASSLDRLAQYF.

The CDR3 coding sequence is TGTGCCAGCAGTCTACCTGGACAGGGAAACACCGGGGAGCTGTTTTTT. As protein: CASSLPGQGNTGELFF. The V gene is TRBV27, the J gene TRBJ2-2; 8 bases map to TRBD1. CDR1 is MNHEY and CDR2 is SMNVEV in the germline V gene (reference sequence). Unmatched junction bases numbered 7, after V lost 5 bases and J lost 2 bases. The CDR3 totals 16 residues.

The V and J genes are TRBV12-3 or TRBV12-4 and TRBJ2-1, with D tentatively TRBD2 (6 bases). The CDR3 spans 16 residues. V was clipped by 3 bases and J by 0 bases, with 12 bases between them. CDR3 DNA: TGTGCCAGCAGTTTCCTTAGCGGAGTCTCCTACAATGAGCAGTTCTTC. Its translation is CASSFLSGVSYNEQFF.

This clonotype showed up just a few times. The chain combines TRBV10-3 with TRBJ2-7, with TRBD1 matching 10 bases. The CDR3 consists of 12 residues. Germline CDR1 reads ENHRY; CDR2 reads SYGVKD. V lost 11 bases to trimming and J lost 4 bases; unmatched junction nucleotides: 5. Here the CDR3 DNA reads TGTGCCGCGACAGGGGGCGGGTACGAGCAGTACTTC. This codes for CAATGGGYEQYF.

This chain connects TRBV12-3 or TRBV12-4 to TRBJ1-5; a possible D gene is TRBD1 (6 bases). CDR3 length: 13 amino acids. The germline V and J ends were trimmed by 6 bases and 4 bases, with 10 bases remaining between them. CDR3 coding DNA: TGTGCCAGCAGAGGACAGAGGAATCAGCCCCAGCATTTT. The encoded protein is CASRGQRNQPQHF.

This clonotype showed up many times. V gene TRBV29-1 combines with J gene TRBJ1-1, with D perhaps matching TRBD1 (6 bases). The CDR3 sequence is 12 residues long. Trimming took off 6 bases at V and 1 base at J, with 9 bases between the two ends. Germline V gene sequence: CDR1 SQVTM, CDR2 ANQGSEA. The CDR3 loop reads CSVGRGNTEAFF. The DNA for the CDR3 is TGCAGCGTGGGCAGGGGGAACACTGAAGCTTTCTTT.

This chain uses TRBV19 with TRBJ2-1; no firm D call. This CDR3 comprises 13 residues. V shed 8 bases and J shed 3 bases, with 11 bases lying between them. Germline values: CDR1 LNHDA, CDR2 SQIVND (reference sequence). The CDR3 protein is CASSELVYNEQFF. Here the CDR3 DNA reads TGTGCCAGTTCAGAGTTAGTCTACAATGAGCAGTTCTTC. Full variable domain (outside the CDR3, taken from reference TRBV19 and TRBJ2-1): DGGITQSPKYLFRKEGQNVTLSCEQNLNHDAMYWYRQDPGQGLRLIYYSQIVNDFQKGDIAEGYSVSREKKESFPLTVTSAQKNPTAFYLCASSELVYNEQFFGPGTRLTVL.

The J gene is TRBJ2-7, the V gene TRBV7-9; no definite D call. The CDR3 length is 15 residues. Germline CDR1 and CDR2: SEHNR and FQNEAQ (reference sequence). Deletions cut 1 base from V and 1 base from J, with 11 bases between. The CDR3 region has the DNA TGTGCCAGCAGCTTAGATTCGCTCAAGTCCTACGAGCAGTACTTC. Its protein product is CASSLDSLKSYEQYF.

Many counts were recorded for this clonotype. The J gene is TRBJ1-4, the V gene TRBV7-9; possibly TRBD1 for D (5 bases). The CDR3 loop spans 14 amino acids. Germline loops: CDR1 SEHNR, CDR2 FQNEAQ (reference sequence). V dropped 5 bases and J dropped 7 bases, with 14 bases sitting between them. CDR3 in amino acids: CASSPRGGVEKLFF. As DNA, the CDR3 is TGTGCCAGCAGCCCCCGCGGGGGGGTTGAAAAACTGTTTTTT.

This clonotype was recorded a few times. The V and J genes are TRBV20-1 and TRBJ1-5, with 7 bases fitting TRBD1. The V segment lost 5 bases and the J segment 3 bases; nucleotides outside the gene matches: 4. This CDR3 is built from 13 residues. CDR1 is DFQATT and CDR2 is SNEGSKA in the germline V gene (reference sequence). The CDR3 DNA reads TGCAGTGCTCCGACAGGGAACAATCAGCCCCAGCATTTT. Its translation: CSAPTGNNQPQHF.

The DNA for the CDR3 is TGTGCCAGCAGCTTTTCCGGGATGGGAATGAGTGGAGAGACCCAGTACTTC. This gives the protein CASSFSGMGMSGETQYF. The chain carries TRBV7-8 and TRBJ2-5; D possibly corresponds to TRBD2 (5 bases). The CDR3 runs to 17 residues. Trimming pared 3 bases from V and 4 bases from J, leaving 21 bases between. Germline CDR1 is SGHVS and CDR2 is FQNEAQ. Full variable domain (outside the CDR3, taken from reference TRBV7-8 and TRBJ2-5): GAGVSQSPRYKVAKRGQDVALRCDPISGHVSLFWYQQALGQGPEFLTYFQNEAQLDKSGLPSDRFFAERPEGSVSTLKIQRTQQEDSAVYLCASSFSGMGMSGETQYFGPGTRLLVL.

This clonotype has ten or more counts. V is TRBV9 and J is TRBJ2-3; D is unresolved. Germline lookup yields CDR1 SGDLS and CDR2 YYNGEE. The CDR3 has 16 amino acids. Trimming removed 0 bases from V and 0 bases from J, with 11 bases in between. This CDR3 is CASSVEGYLSTDTQYF. The DNA for the CDR3 is TGTGCCAGCAGCGTAGAAGGCTACTTAAGCACAGATACGCAGTATTTT.

This clonotype was observed many times. The chain carries TRBV4-1 and TRBJ2-1; 11 bases agree with TRBD2. The CDR3 length is 17 residues. Germline V gene data show CDR1 as MGHRA and CDR2 as YSYEKL. V gave up 3 bases and J gave up 3 bases; unmatched junction bases: 7. CDR3 DNA sequence: TGCGCCAGCAGCCAGGATAGCGGGGGGGCGGGCTACAATGAGCAGTTCTTC. Its translation is CASSQDSGGAGYNEQFF.

This chain uses TRBV5-1 with TRBJ2-3, with 15 bases that match TRBD2. V was clipped by 4 bases and J by 8 bases; unmatched bases: 11. This CDR3 is built from 17 residues. In germline, CDR1 is SGHRS, CDR2 YFSETQ. For the CDR3, the DNA is TGCGCCAGCAGCGCCTGGACTAGCGGGGGGGCGGGTTCTACGCAGTATTTT. Amino acid sequence: CASSAWTSGGAGSTQYF. The full variable domain, rest sourced from reference TRBV5-1 and TRBJ2-3, is KAGVTQTPRYLIKTRGQQVTLSCSPISGHRSVSWYQQTPGQGLQFLFEYFSETQRNKGNFPGRFSGRQFSNSRSEMNVSTLELGDSALYLCASSAWTSGGAGSTQYFGPGTRLTVL.

This chain joins TRBV5-1 and TRBJ2-7; 12 bases match TRBD2. CDR3 size: 15 residues. In germline, CDR1 is SGHRS, CDR2 YFSETQ. J was trimmed by 3 bases and V by 5 bases; bases with no gene match: 6. CDR3 amino acids: CASRPPGLAGYEQYF. DNA of the CDR3: TGCGCCAGCAGGCCCCCGGGACTAGCGGGCTACGAGCAGTACTTC.

The rearrangement joins TRBV5-5 to TRBJ2-7; 7 positions agree with TRBD1. Germline trimming cut 2 bases from V and 4 bases from J; bases unmatched to any gene: 6. The CDR3 contains 14 residues. Looked up from germline, CDR1 is SGHKS and CDR2 is YYEKEE (reference sequence). This CDR3 reads CASSLQGPQYEQYF. CDR3 nucleotide sequence: TGTGCCAGCAGCTTACAGGGGCCGCAATACGAGCAGTACTTC.